This T cell receptor beta chain was retrieved from a study of cytomegalovirus exposure and HLA in healthy donors. Whole-study context: An earlier analysis identified fewer than 130 million unique TCR beta sequences in approximately 170 million T cells. Study conclusions and caveats: V segments that were indistinguishable, TRBV6-2 and TRBV6-3 among them, were omitted from analysis.

Germline CDR1 SGDLS, CDR2 YYNGEE. CDR3 size: 13 residues. V was trimmed by 2 bases and J by 5 bases, leaving 10 bases between them. The study ran its PCR with 60 Vbeta and 13 Jbeta primers. Clones were read by immunoSEQ multiplex PCR, and TCRdb kept only the in-frame ones, dropping some. The sample lists 200,000 to 250,000 clones, roughly 80% occurring once. Regarding this clone: Its antigen is unidentified. The same CDR3 is also encoded by other DNA sequences in this sample.

Sequencing was carried out using PBMCs. This clonotype originated in a girl aged 2-10 years in good health and CMV-seronegative. This rearrangement joins TRBV9 to TRBJ2-5; the D gene is possibly TRBD2 (5 bases). The CDR3 region is CASSVGVRETQYF. The CDR3 DNA follows: TGTGCCAGCAGCGTCGGGGTCCGGGAGACCCAGTACTTC. Full variable domain (outside the CDR3, taken from reference TRBV9 and TRBJ2-5): DSGVTQTPKHLITATGQRVTLRCSPRSGDLSVYWYQQSLDQGLQFLIQYYNGEERAKGNILERFSAQQFPDLHSELNLSSLELGDSALYFCASSVGVRETQYFGPGTRLLVL.